One and the same sample provided the 22 T cell receptor beta chains below, sequenced in a study of cytomegalovirus exposure and HLA in healthy donors. Primers: 60 Vbeta forward and 13 Jbeta reverse. Method: immunoSEQ multiplex PCR; TCRdb's copy keeps in-frame clones and lacks some. This table has some 180,000 clones, roughly 87% appearing once. Sequenced sample: PBMCs. The receptors derive from a girl in the first two years of life in good health and CMV-seronegative.

This chain uses TRBV18 with TRBJ2-3; 8 bases are a match to TRBD2. The CDR3 loop spans 15 amino acids. In germline, CDR1 is KGHSH, CDR2 LQKENI. The V and J ends lost 3 bases and 5 bases, in that order; junction bases with no gene match: 7. CDR3: CASSPQAGAIDTQYF. CDR3 coding DNA: TGTGCCAGCTCACCCCAAGCGGGAGCTATAGATACGCAGTATTTT.

This clone showed up just a few times. The chain links TRBV28 to TRBJ1-2; a weak D match, TRBD1 (6 bases). Germline lookup yields CDR1 MDHEN and CDR2 SYDVKM. This CDR3 comprises 14 residues. Trimming shortened V by 3 bases and J by 3 bases, and 11 bases separated the two germline ends. The CDR3 loop is CASSFLTGDYGYTF. CDR3 nucleotide sequence: TGTGCCAGCAGTTTCCTGACAGGCGACTATGGCTACACCTTC.

This clone was seen a few times. The rearrangement joins TRBV15 to TRBJ2-3; TRBD1 aligns across 7 bases. The V gene end was trimmed by 3 bases and the J gene end by 2 bases; junction bases not matched to a gene: 5. Germline-derived CDR1 and CDR2 are LNHNV and YYDKDF (reference sequence). This CDR3 region has 15 residues. CDR3 in DNA: TGTGCCACCAGCAGGGGACAGACTGACACAGATACGCAGTATTTT. Protein product: CATSRGQTDTDTQYF.

The chain joins TRBV5-1 to TRBJ1-1, with TRBD1 identical over 11 bases. The V segment lost 0 bases and the J segment 3 bases; nucleotides outside the gene matches: 7. Germline V gene lookup returns CDR1 SGHRS and CDR2 YFSETQ. The CDR3 contains 17 residues. The CDR3, as DNA: TGCGCCAGCAGCTTGGGGGACAGGGGGTCTAGGGACACTGAAGCTTTCTTT. Translating it yields CASSLGDRGSRDTEAFF.

The chain links TRBV9 to TRBJ1-3, with a possible D match to TRBD1 (5 bases). The V end was cut by 0 bases, the J end by 4 bases, with 11 bases between. The CDR3 sequence is 15 residues long. The germline V gene encodes CDR1 SGDLS and CDR2 YYNGEE. The CDR3 DNA follows: TGTGCCAGCAGCGTAGATCAACAGGCCGGAAACACCATATATTTT. This gives the protein CASSVDQQAGNTIYF.

Of note for this clone: The sample carries other DNA sequences with the same CDR3. The chain combines TRBV5-1 with TRBJ1-4; the D gene is possibly TRBD1 (5 bases). V lost 0 bases to trimming and J lost 5 bases, with 14 bases between them. CDR1 is SGHRS, CDR2 YFSETQ, per germline. The CDR3 length is 16 residues. The CDR3 DNA is TGCGCCAGCAGCTTGGGGGGCGTGGGATCAAATGAAAAACTGTTTTTT. This gives the protein CASSLGGVGSNEKLFF.

The chain recombines TRBV7-8 with TRBJ1-1; 7 bases agree with TRBD1. Germline loops: CDR1 SGHVS, CDR2 FQNEAQ. Trimming removed 4 bases from V and 9 bases from J; junction bases left unmatched: 11. The CDR3 loop spans 14 amino acids. CDR3 residues: CASSSGRGKRQAFF. The CDR3 DNA sequence: TGTGCCAGCAGCTCGGGCAGGGGGAAACGCCAAGCTTTCTTT.

In nucleotides, the CDR3 is TGTGCCAGCAGTTACGGTTCGACAGGGACCTATGGCTACACCTTC. This translates into CASSYGSTGTYGYTF. The genes are TRBV6-5 and TRBJ1-2, with 7 nucleotides matching TRBD1. This CDR3 is built from 15 residues. The V gene end was trimmed by 2 bases and the J gene end by 4 bases; junction bases not matched to a gene: 7. Germline loops: CDR1 MNHEY, CDR2 SVGAGI.

CDR3 loop: CASSSETGLEQYF. CDR3 nucleotides: TGTGCCAGCAGTTCTGAGACAGGGCTCGAGCAGTACTTC. This chain joins TRBV2 and TRBJ2-7; TRBD1 matches at 7 bases. The CDR3 extends over 13 amino acids. Looked up from germline, CDR1 is SNHLY and CDR2 is FYNNEI. The J segment lost 6 bases and the V segment lost 5 bases, leaving 7 bases of the junction unmatched.

The chain links TRBV7-2 to TRBJ2-7; D may be TRBD1 (6 bases). Germline CDR1 reads SGHTA; CDR2 reads FQGNSA. There are 13 residues in the CDR3. V lost 5 bases to trimming and J lost 7 bases, with 15 bases between them. In DNA, the CDR3 is TGTGCCAGCAGCCCCGGACAGTCTCAAGAGCAGTACTTC. Residues: CASSPGQSQEQYF.

The chain recombines TRBV10-3 with TRBJ2-5, with D perhaps TRBD2 (6 bases). V lost 4 bases to trimming and J lost 2 bases, with 14 bases between them. This CDR3 has 15 residues. Germline assignment: CDR1 ENHRY and CDR2 SYGVKD. CDR3 sequence: CAISVGLALQETQYF. In nucleotides, the CDR3 is TGTGCCATCAGTGTGGGGCTAGCGCTTCAAGAGACCCAGTACTTC.

The V and J genes are TRBV7-2 and TRBJ2-3; D gene uncertain. V was shortened by 5 bases and J by 6 bases, with 9 bases between the two germline ends. Per germline, CDR1 SGHTA and CDR2 FQGNSA. The CDR3 has 12 amino acids. The CDR3 sequence is CASSPYGDTQYF. In nucleotides, the CDR3 is TGTGCCAGCAGCCCTTACGGGGATACGCAGTATTTT.

Only one count was recorded for this clone. The chain links TRBV5-1 to TRBJ2-5; no clear D. V shed 0 bases and J shed 2 bases, with 2 bases lying between them. Germline CDR1 and CDR2: SGHRS and YFSETQ. The CDR3 covers 12 residues. The CDR3, as DNA: TGCGCCAGCAGCTTGGCACAAGAGACCCAGTACTTC. Translating it yields CASSLAQETQYF.

The chain combines TRBV5-1 with TRBJ2-7; 8 bases map to TRBD1. CDR3 length equals 13 residues. After removal of 4 bases from V and 2 bases from J, the junction contained 2 bases not matched to a gene. Germline-derived CDR1 and CDR2 are SGHRS and YFSETQ. The CDR3 sequence: CASSEDRAYEQYF. The CDR3, as DNA: TGCGCCAGCAGCGAGGACAGGGCCTACGAGCAGTACTTC.

The J gene is TRBJ2-1, the V gene TRBV5-4, with TRBD2 matching 9 bases. The CDR3 is 15 amino acids. Trimming took 7 bases from V and 4 from J; bases not matched to a gene: 9. Germline V CDR1 and CDR2: SGHNT, YYREEE (reference sequence). The CDR3 is CASGEAGGTYNEQFF. The CDR3, as DNA: TGTGCCAGCGGGGAAGCGGGAGGAACGTACAATGAGCAGTTCTTC.

The V call is TRBV11-2, the J call TRBJ1-6, with D uncertain. Germline V lookup: CDR1 SGHAT, CDR2 FQNNGV. CDR3 length equals 14 residues. Trimming left V 3 bases short and J 6 bases short, with 9 bases between. DNA for the CDR3: TGTGCCAGCAGCTTCGGGGTCGGTAATTCACCCCTCCACTTT. Translating it yields CASSFGVGNSPLHF.

The chain uses TRBV9 and TRBJ2-3; D may be TRBD2 (5 bases). V gave up 2 bases and J gave up 5 bases, with 12 bases separating them. This CDR3 has 14 residues. Germline loops: CDR1 SGDLS, CDR2 YYNGEE. CDR3: CASSVVGAKDTQYF. CDR3 DNA: TGTGCCAGCAGCGTCGTGGGAGCGAAAGATACGCAGTATTTT.

The chain combines TRBV4-3 with TRBJ2-5; D perhaps matches TRBD1 (5 bases). CDR3 length: 15 residues. V was cut by 1 base and J by 1 base, with 10 bases left in between. CDR1 and CDR2 (germline): LGHNA, YSLEER. DNA for the CDR3: TGCGCCAGCAGCCAAGGCTCAGGGTTCCAAGAGACCCAGTACTTC. Its translation: CASSQGSGFQETQYF.

This clone was counted between two and nine times. The chain carries TRBV25-1 and TRBJ1-6; 9 nucleotides line up with TRBD1. The CDR3 sequence is 15 residues long. V lost 6 bases, J lost 4 bases, and 4 bases stayed unmatched. Germline-derived CDR1 and CDR2 are MGHDK and SYGVNS. The CDR3 nucleotides read TGTGCCAGCAGAGCCGGGACAGGGTATAATTCACCCCTCCACTTT. It translates to CASRAGTGYNSPLHF. Using reference TRBV25-1 and TRBJ1-6 for the parts outside the CDR3, the full variable domain is EADIYQTPRYLVIGTGKKITLECSQTMGHDKMYWYQQDPGMELHLIHYSYGVNSTEKGDLSSESTVSRIRTEHFPLTLESARPSHTSQYLCASRAGTGYNSPLHFGNGTRLTVT.

This CDR3 reads CASSRQGFGQPQHF. The CDR3 DNA is TGCGCCAGCAGCCGCCAGGGTTTCGGGCAGCCCCAGCATTTT. The chain is built from TRBV4-1 and TRBJ1-5; TRBD1 is a possible D gene (5 bases). Germline loops: CDR1 MGHRA, CDR2 YSYEKL. Between the trimmed V and J ends, which lost 4 bases and 7 bases, there was a span of 14 bases. This CDR3 is 14 amino acids long.

The genes are TRBV2 and TRBJ2-3; 14 nucleotides match TRBD2. This CDR3 contains 19 residues. Germline CDR1 SNHLY, CDR2 FYNNEI. J gave up 0 bases and V 5 bases, and 10 bases lay outside the gene matches. CDR3 amino acids: CASSYNAGLAGVSTDTQYF. The CDR3 nucleotides are TGTGCCAGCAGTTATAATGCGGGACTAGCGGGGGTTAGCACAGATACGCAGTATTTT. The full variable domain, its missing parts supplied by reference TRBV2 and TRBJ2-3, is EPEVTQTPSHQVTQMGQEVILRCVPISNHLYFYWYRQILGQKVEFLVSFYNNEISEKSEIFDDQFSVERPDGSNFTLKIRSTKLEDSAMYFCASSYNAGLAGVSTDTQYFGPGTRLTVL.

This rearrangement joins TRBV29-1 to TRBJ2-7, with 10 bases that match TRBD1. With 5 bases clipped from V and 3 bases from J, the junction kept 7 bases outside the gene matches. This CDR3 is built from 14 residues. The germline gives CDR1 SQVTM, CDR2 ANQGSEA. Here the CDR3 reads CSVTRDRGNYEQYF. CDR3 nucleotide sequence: TGCAGCGTTACCCGGGACAGGGGTAACTACGAGCAGTACTTC.